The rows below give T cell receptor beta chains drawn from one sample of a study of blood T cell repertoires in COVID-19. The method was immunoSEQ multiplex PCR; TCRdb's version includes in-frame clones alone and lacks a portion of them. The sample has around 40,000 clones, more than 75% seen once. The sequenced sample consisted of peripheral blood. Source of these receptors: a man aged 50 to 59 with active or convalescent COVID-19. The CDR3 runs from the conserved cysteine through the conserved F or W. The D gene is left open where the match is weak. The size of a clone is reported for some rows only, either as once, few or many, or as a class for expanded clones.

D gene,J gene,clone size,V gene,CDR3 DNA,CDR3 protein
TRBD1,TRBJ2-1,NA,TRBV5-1,TGCGCCAGCAGCTTCGGGACAGGCACCAATGAGCAGTTCTTC,CASSFGTGTNEQFF
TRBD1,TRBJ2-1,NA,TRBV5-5,TGTGCCAGCAGCCCTGGGGGACAGGGGTACAATGAGCAGTTCTTC,CASSPGGQGYNEQFF
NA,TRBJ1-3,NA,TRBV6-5,TGTGCCAGCAGTTACTCGAGCTACTCTGGAAACACCATATATTTT,CASSYSSYSGNTIYF
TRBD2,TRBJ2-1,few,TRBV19,TGTGCCAGTATGAGAGGGAGGGGATACAATGAGCAGTTCTTC,CASMRGRGYNEQFF
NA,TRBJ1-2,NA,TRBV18,TGTGCCAGCTCACCAAGTCCGGGGAACTATGGCTACACCTTC,CASSPSPGNYGYTF
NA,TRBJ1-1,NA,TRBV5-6,TGTGCCAGCAGCTTGGCGGGGGGGAATGAAGCTTTCTTT,CASSLAGGNEAFF
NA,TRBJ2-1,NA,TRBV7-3,TGTGCCAGCGGAAAATCGGGGAAGGATGAGCAGTTCTTC,CASGKSGKDEQFF
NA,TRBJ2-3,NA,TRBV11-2,TGTGCCAGCAGCCTACTAGGGATTACAGATACGCAGTATTTT,CASSLLGITDTQYF
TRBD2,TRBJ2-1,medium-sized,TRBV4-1,TGCGCCAGCAGCCTCCGGGCGGGAGACTCCTACAATGAGCAGTTCTTC,CASSLRAGDSYNEQFF
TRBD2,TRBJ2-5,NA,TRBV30,TGTGCCTGGGGCCCGGGGGGGACCCAGTACTTC,CAWGPGGTQYF
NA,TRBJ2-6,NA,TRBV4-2,TGTGCCAGCAGCCACTCCGGACAGCGCTCTGGGGCCAACGTCCTGACTTTC,CASSHSGQRSGANVLTF
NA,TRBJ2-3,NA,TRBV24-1,TGTGCCACCAGTGATTCCGGGACTCCTCCCTCGGCAGATACGCAGTATTTT,CATSDSGTPPSADTQYF
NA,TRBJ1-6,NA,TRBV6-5,TGTGCCAGCAGTTCCCGACAGGATTCCTATAATTCACCCCTCCACTTT,CASSSRQDSYNSPLHF
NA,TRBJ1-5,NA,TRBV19,TGTGCCAGTAGGGTCGGAGATCAGCCCCAGCATTTT,CASRVGDQPQHF
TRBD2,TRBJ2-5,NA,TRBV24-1,TGTGCCACCAGTGATTACGGACTAGCGGGTGGGCAAGAGACCCAGTACTTC,CATSDYGLAGGQETQYF
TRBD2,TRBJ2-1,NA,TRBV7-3,TGTGCCAGCAGCTTAAATCCGGGAGGGCCGGGGAAACAGTTCTTC,CASSLNPGGPGKQFF
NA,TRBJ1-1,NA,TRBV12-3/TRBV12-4,TGTGCCAGCAGTGGACACATGAACACTGAAGCTTTCTTT,CASSGHMNTEAFF
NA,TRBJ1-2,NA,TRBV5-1,TGCGCCAGCAGGACAGCTTATGGCGGCTACACCTTC,CASRTAYGGYTF
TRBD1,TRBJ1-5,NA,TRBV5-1,TGCGCCAGCAGCCCACAGGGGAGTCAGCCCCAGCATTTT,CASSPQGSQPQHF
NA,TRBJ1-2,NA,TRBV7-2,TGTGCCAGCAGCCTCGGGGGGTGGGGTGGCTACACCTTC,CASSLGGWGGYTF
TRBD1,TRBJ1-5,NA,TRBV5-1,TGCGCCAGCAGCTCGGGTCTTACAGGGGATCAGCCCCAGCATTTT,CASSSGLTGDQPQHF
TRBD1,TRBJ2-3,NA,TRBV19,TGTGCCAGTAGTACCCGGGACAGGGGGCTAGGTGGCACAGATACGCAGTATTTT,CASSTRDRGLGGTDTQYF
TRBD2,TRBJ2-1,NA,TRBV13,TGTGCCAGCAGCTTAGGACTAGCGGGGGGGCTATACAGCTCCTACAATGAGCAGTTCTTC,CASSLGLAGGLYSSYNEQFF
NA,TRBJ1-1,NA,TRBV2,TGTGCCAGCAGTGCTGAGACAGTCATGAACACTGAAGCTTTCTTT,CASSAETVMNTEAFF
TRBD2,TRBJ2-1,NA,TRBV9,TGTGCCAGCAGCGTAGGGATCGCGGGAGGGTCGGATGAGCAGTTCTTC,CASSVGIAGGSDEQFF
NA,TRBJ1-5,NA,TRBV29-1,TGCAGCGTAGCAGGGGTAGGTCAGCCCCAGCATTTT,CSVAGVGQPQHF
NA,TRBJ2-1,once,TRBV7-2,TGTGCCAGCAGCGGGAGCTCCTACAATGAGCAGTTCTTC,CASSGSSYNEQFF
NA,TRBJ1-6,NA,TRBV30,TGTGCCTGGAGTGAGGAGGGAGGAAATAATTCACCCCTCCACTTT,CAWSEEGGNNSPLHF
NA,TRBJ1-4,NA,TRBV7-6,TGTGCCAGCAGCCCCAGGGGCCGGGATGAAAAACTGTTTTTT,CASSPRGRDEKLFF
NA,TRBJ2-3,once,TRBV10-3,TGTGCCATCAGTGAGTCGCGACAGCTCGGCACAGATACGCAGTATTTT,CAISESRQLGTDTQYF
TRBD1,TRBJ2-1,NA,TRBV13,TGTGCCAGCAGCGGAATCCGGGACAGGGGGGGGAATGAGCAGTTCTTC,CASSGIRDRGGNEQFF
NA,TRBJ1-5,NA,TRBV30,TGTGCCTGGAGTGTATACAGGGATCAGCCCCAGCATTTT,CAWSVYRDQPQHF
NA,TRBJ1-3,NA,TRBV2,TGTGCCAGCAGTGTAACAGGGGGAAACACCATATATTTT,CASSVTGGNTIYF
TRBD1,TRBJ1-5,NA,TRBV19,TGTGCCAGTAGTATCCTACCCGACAGGGGTCAGGACCAGCCCCAGCATTTT,CASSILPDRGQDQPQHF
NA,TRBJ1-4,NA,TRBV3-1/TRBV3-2,TGTGCCAGCAGCTTCCAATCGGGACGGGGGAATGAAAAACTGTTTTTT,CASSFQSGRGNEKLFF
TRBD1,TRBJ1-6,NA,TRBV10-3,TGTGCCATCAGCCGCCGGGACAGGGGATGGTCACCCCTCCACTTT,CAISRRDRGWSPLHF
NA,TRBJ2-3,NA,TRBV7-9,TGTGCCAGCAGCCGGGCCGGGACATATAGCACAGATACGCAGTATTTT,CASSRAGTYSTDTQYF
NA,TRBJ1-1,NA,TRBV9,TGTGCCAGCAGCGGAGTCAGGGAGGAAGGTGAAGCTTTCTTT,CASSGVREEGEAFF
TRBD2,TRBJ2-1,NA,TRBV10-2,TGCGCCTGTTCCAGCGGGAGGGATGAGCAGTTCTTC,CACSSGRDEQFF
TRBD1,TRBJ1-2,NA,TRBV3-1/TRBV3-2,TGTGCCAGCAGCGTCGGACAGGGTAACTATGGCTACACCTTC,CASSVGQGNYGYTF
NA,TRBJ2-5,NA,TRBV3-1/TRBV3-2,TGTGCCAGCAGCCAAGACCGGGAGACCCAGTACTTC,CASSQDRETQYF
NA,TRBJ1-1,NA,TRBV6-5,TGTGCCAGCACCGTGGGAGCAGGGGACACTGAAGCTTTCTTT,CASTVGAGDTEAFF
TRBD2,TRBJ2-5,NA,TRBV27,TGTGCCAGCAGTCCCCGCCGGGTAGCGGGGGACCCCGGGGGGGGGAAAGAGACCCAGTACTTC,CASSPRRVAGDPGGGKETQYF
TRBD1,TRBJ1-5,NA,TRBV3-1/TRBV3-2,TGTGCCAGCAGTCAGACCGGACAGGGGATAGGGCAGCCCCAGCATTTT,CASSQTGQGIGQPQHF
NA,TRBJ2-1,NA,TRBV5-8,TGTGCCAGCAGCCCACCGGGGAACAGGGCTTCCTACAATGAGCAGTTCTTC,CASSPPGNRASYNEQFF
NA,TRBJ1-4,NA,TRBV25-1,TGTGCCAGCAGTGAATGGAGGGGCGGCGGAAAACTGTTTTTT,CASSEWRGGGKLFF
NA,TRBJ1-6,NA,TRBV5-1,TGCGCCAGCAGCCGGACTGAGGGAAATTCACCCCTCCACTTT,CASSRTEGNSPLHF
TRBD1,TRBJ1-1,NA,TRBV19,TGTGCCAGTAGTATAGATCATCGGGCAGGGGGGGCTTTCTTT,CASSIDHRAGGAFF
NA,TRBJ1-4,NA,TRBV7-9,TGTGCCAGCAGCTTAAGGAGGGATGTAAAACTGTTTTTT,CASSLRRDVKLFF
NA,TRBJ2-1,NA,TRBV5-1,TGCGCCAGCAGCTTAGTCAGGGGAAGGGTCAATGAGCAGTTCTTC,CASSLVRGRVNEQFF
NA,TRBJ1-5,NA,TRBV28,TGTGCCAGCAGTTTGCCCCTCGGGGATCAGCCCCAGCATTTT,CASSLPLGDQPQHF
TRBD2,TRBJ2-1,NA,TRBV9,TGTGCCAGCAGCCGGACTAGCGGCTCCTACAATGAGCAGTTCTTC,CASSRTSGSYNEQFF
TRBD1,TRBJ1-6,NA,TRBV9,TGTGCCAGCAGCCCAACAGGGGTGAATTCACCCCTCCACTTT,CASSPTGVNSPLHF
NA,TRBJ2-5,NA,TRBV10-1,TGCGCCAGCAGTGAATCGGGGAAGCAAGAGACCCAGTACTTC,CASSESGKQETQYF
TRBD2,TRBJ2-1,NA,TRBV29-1,TGCAGCGCTAGATGGCTAGCGGACGGGTATGAGCAGTTCTTC,CSARWLADGYEQFF
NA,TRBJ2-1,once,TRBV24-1,TGTGCCACCAGTGATTTACGGAGCTCCTACAATGAGCAGTTCTTC,CATSDLRSSYNEQFF
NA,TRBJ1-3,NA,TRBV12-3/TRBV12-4,TGTGCCAGCAGCCCCGGGGGAAACACCATATATTTT,CASSPGGNTIYF
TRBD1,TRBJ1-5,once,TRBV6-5,TGTGCCAGCAGAAGGGGACAGGGGAACAATCAGCCCCAGCATTTT,CASRRGQGNNQPQHF
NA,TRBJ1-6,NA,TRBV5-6,TGTGCCAGCAGCACCAAAACAGGGTTTAATTCACCCCTCCACTTT,CASSTKTGFNSPLHF
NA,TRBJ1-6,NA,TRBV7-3,TGTGCCAGCAGCTTATCACCCCAGGGATCCGCTAATTCACCCCTCCACTTT,CASSLSPQGSANSPLHF